This T cell receptor (beta chain) emerged from a study of T-cell memory formation after mild COVID-19. Study outcomes and limitations: The authors did not confirm SARS-CoV-2 specificity of second-wave clones peaking day 37. Shrinking CD4+ clones were chiefly CM and EM; CD8+ ones were chiefly EMRA. Clones contracting across day 15 to 85 had a balanced CD4/CD8 profile; later expanding clones leaned CD4+.

Libraries for TCRalpha and TCRbeta carried sample barcodes and unique molecular identifiers via 5'RACE. Each CDR3 protein gets one entry after TCRdb re-called the 5' RACE reads with MiXCR. Among over 150,000 distinct CDR3 sequences, about 20% were seen once, and the ten largest hold about 23%. The sample holds a few counts of this clonotype. Its antigen is still unknown. The CDR3 sequence is 14 residues long. The V gene end was trimmed by 5 bases and the J gene end by 3 bases; junction bases not matched to a gene: 1. Germline V gene lookup returns CDR1 GTSNPN and CDR2 SVGIG (reference sequence). The sequence derives from an adult woman who had mild COVID-19 (a few samples of this study predate the infection). Cell type and time point are not known. Sequenced sample: PBMCs or a T cell subset sorted from them (not recorded which). This chain uses TRBV30 with TRBJ2-6, with TRBD1 identical over 10 bases. The CDR3 region is CAWGQGVGANVLTF. The CDR3 nucleotides are TGTGCCTGGGGACAGGGGGTTGGGGCCAACGTCCTGACTTTC.